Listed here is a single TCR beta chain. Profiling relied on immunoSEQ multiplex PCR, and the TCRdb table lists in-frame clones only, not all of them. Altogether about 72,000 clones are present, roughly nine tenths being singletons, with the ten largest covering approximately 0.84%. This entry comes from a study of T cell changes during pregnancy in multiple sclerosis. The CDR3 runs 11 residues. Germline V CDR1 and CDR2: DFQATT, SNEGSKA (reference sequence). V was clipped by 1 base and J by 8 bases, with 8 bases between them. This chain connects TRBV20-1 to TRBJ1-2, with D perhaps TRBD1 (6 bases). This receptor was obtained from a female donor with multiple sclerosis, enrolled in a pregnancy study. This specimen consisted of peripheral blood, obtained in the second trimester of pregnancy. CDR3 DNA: TGCAGTGCTAGAGGGGGGCCCGGCTACACCTTC. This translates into CSARGGPGYTF.